The clone carrying this T cell receptor beta chain appeared many times. What it binds is not known. Hyperthyroidism was newly diagnosed in patients aged 18 to 65 (duration under 2 months). Clinical symptoms, serum thyroxine and TRAb, thyroid ultrasound and orbital computed tomography together formed the diagnostic basis. This entry belongs to a study of T cells in Graves' hyperthyroidism and ophthalmopathy. Amplified TCR beta CDR3 regions came from RNA transcripts. Carried out on the TCR CDR3, a first-round RT-PCR used the HTBI primer set. TCRdb re-called the multiplex PCR reads with MiXCR, one entry per CDR3 protein. The profile shows 610,000 or so distinct CDR3 sequences, 46% of them singletons. Study-wide results and caveats: The model's output predicted ophthalmopathy at a median of roughly 6.9 months prior to onset. Most clonotypes that expanded in the thyroid above 0.001 also showed up in blood.

The clonotype was recovered from a woman between 18 and 29 years old with Graves' hyperthyroidism. Sequencing was performed on peripheral blood or thyroid tissue (not recorded which).

The CDR3: CSASEGAAEAFF. CDR3 nucleotides: TGCAGTGCTAGTGAGGGGGCCGCTGAAGCTTTCTTT. The chain combines TRBV20-1 with TRBJ1-1, with 7 bases matching TRBD1. The germline CDR1 and CDR2 sequences are DFQATT and SNEGSKA (reference sequence). The CDR3 has 12 residues. Unmatched junction bases numbered 4, after V lost 3 bases and J lost 6 bases.